The 6 T cell receptor beta chains presented below share a single source sample, sequenced in a study of blood T cell repertoires in COVID-19. Libraries were prepared by immunoSEQ multiplex PCR; TCRdb keeps only in-frame clonotypes and omits some of them. The repertoire consists of about 40,000 clones, with 60% to 85% occurring once and the leading ten covering approximately 30%. Input material: peripheral blood. These receptor sequences come from an elderly woman with acute or convalescent COVID-19.

The genes are TRBV9 and TRBJ1-3; D gene unclear. Per the germline V gene, CDR1 is SGDLS and CDR2 is YYNGEE. V was shortened by 3 bases and J by 0 bases, with 7 bases between the two germline ends. CDR3 length: 14 residues. CDR3 loop: CASSGYSSGNTIYF. As DNA, the CDR3 is TGTGCCAGCAGCGGATACAGCTCTGGAAACACCATATATTTT.

This sequence joins TRBV3-1 (or the pseudogene TRBV3-2) and TRBJ1-5; unclear D gene. Per the germline V gene, CDR1 is LGHDT and CDR2 is YNNKEL (reference sequence). Trimming left V 1 base short and J 11 bases short, with 27 bases between. CDR3 length equals 18 residues. The chain's CDR3 is CASSQVRHSCPFNSAQHF. The CDR3 DNA reads TGTGCCAGCAGCCAAGTTAGGCACAGCTGTCCCTTCAATTCGGCCCAGCATTTT.

The chain couples TRBV10-3 to TRBJ2-2; a weak D match, TRBD1 (5 bases). The CDR3 is 16 residues long. CDR1 and CDR2 from the germline V gene are ENHRY and SYGVKD. V lost 0 bases and J lost 2, with 10 bases in between. The chain's CDR3 is CAISESRTINTGELFF. The CDR3 coding sequence is TGTGCCATCAGTGAGTCGAGGACAATTAACACCGGGGAGCTGTTTTTT.

V gene TRBV5-1 combines with J gene TRBJ2-2; no clear D gene. Germline V CDR1 and CDR2: SGHRS, YFSETQ. The CDR3 totals 19 residues. The V and J ends lost 0 bases and 5 bases respectively, with 23 bases between them. CDR3 bases: TGCGCCAGCAGCTTGGCCGAGGCAGAGGCCCCAATTCGGACCGGGGAGCTGTTTTTT. It codes for CASSLAEAEAPIRTGELFF. Using reference TRBV5-1 and TRBJ2-2 for the parts outside the CDR3, the full variable domain is KAGVTQTPRYLIKTRGQQVTLSCSPISGHRSVSWYQQTPGQGLQFLFEYFSETQRNKGNFPGRFSGRQFSNSRSEMNVSTLELGDSALYLCASSLAEAEAPIRTGELFFGEGSRLTVL.

In its sample, this clone was seen once. This rearrangement joins TRBV15 to TRBJ1-2; D is ambiguous. This CDR3 region has 13 residues. Germline CDR1 reads LNHNV; CDR2 reads YYDKDF (reference sequence). V shed 1 base and J shed 5 bases, with 8 bases lying between them. The CDR3 sequence: CATSRGEGYGYTF. CDR3 DNA: TGTGCCACCAGCAGAGGGGAGGGTTATGGCTACACCTTC.

This sequence joins TRBV27 and TRBJ2-7, with TRBD1 as a possible D gene (5 bases). Germline V lookup: CDR1 MNHEY, CDR2 SMNVEV (reference sequence). The CDR3 is 17 amino acids. V was pared by 8 bases and J by 3 bases, with 26 bases between. This CDR3 is CASVLGIEWKRGYEQYF. In DNA form, the CDR3 reads TGTGCCAGCGTACTTGGCATAGAGTGGAAAAGGGGCTACGAGCAGTACTTC.